Below, 23 T cell receptor beta chains from the same sample are listed, as sequenced in a study of CD8+CD57+ T cells in acquired aplastic anemia. CDR3 and TCR beta VDJ profiling relied on genomic DNA as the template. TCRdb reanalysed the reads using MiXCR and keeps one entry per CDR3 protein. The table includes some 47,000 distinct CDR3 sequences, around 70% detected once. The sequencing input was sorted CD4+, CD8+, or CD8+CD57+ T cells (not recorded which) from PBMCs. The receptors shown here come from a human donor in good health, serving as a control.

The chain combines TRBV20-1 with TRBJ2-5; 10 nucleotides line up with TRBD2. The CDR3 spans 14 residues. Per the germline V gene, CDR1 is DFQATT and CDR2 is SNEGSKA (reference sequence). With V trimmed by 3 bases and J by 5 bases, 6 bases remained unmatched. Here the CDR3 DNA reads TGCAGTGCTAGCGGTAGCGGGGGGTGGGAGACCCAGTACTTC. Amino acid sequence: CSASGSGGWETQYF.

This rearrangement joins TRBV7-2 to TRBJ1-6, with D hard to call. The germline CDR1 and CDR2 sequences are SGHTA and FQGNSA. Trimming took off 5 bases at V and 10 bases at J, with 18 bases between the two ends. This CDR3 comprises 15 residues. CDR3: CASSTRAQARSPLHF. CDR3 DNA: TGTGCCAGCAGCACCCGGGCCCAGGCCAGATCACCCCTCCACTTT.

The chain carries TRBV10-3 and TRBJ2-1; 8 bases match TRBD2. This CDR3 has 14 residues. From germline, CDR1 is ENHRY and CDR2 SYGVKD. Germline trimming cut 10 bases from V and 10 bases from J; bases unmatched to any gene: 15. The CDR3 loop is CATRGTGGLGEQFF. The DNA of the CDR3 is TGTGCCACCAGGGGTACGGGGGGGCTTGGGGAGCAGTTCTTC.

This clonotype was seen only a few times. This chain joins TRBV7-8 and TRBJ2-7; the match to TRBD2 covers 7 bases. The V gene end was trimmed by 7 bases and the J gene end by 2 bases; junction bases not matched to a gene: 5. The CDR3 is 13 amino acids. Germline lookup yields CDR1 SGHVS and CDR2 FQNEAQ. The CDR3 DNA is TGTGCCAGCACCCCCGGGACTACCTACGAGCAGTACTTC. Protein product: CASTPGTTYEQYF.

Here the CDR3 DNA reads TGTGCCAGCAGCCAAGAGTTGGGCCCCTACAATGAGCAGTTCTTC. Amino acid sequence: CASSQELGPYNEQFF. The chain couples TRBV4-2 to TRBJ2-1, with D uncertain. The V end lost 0 bases, the J end lost 2 bases, and 8 bases lay between the germline ends. Germline V gene data show CDR1 as LGHNA and CDR2 as YNFKEQ. The CDR3 loop spans 15 amino acids.

The gene calls are TRBV20-1 and TRBJ1-1; D gene uncertain. Trimming pared 6 bases from V and 4 bases from J, leaving 18 bases between. The germline V gene has CDR1 DFQATT and CDR2 SNEGSKA (reference sequence). This CDR3 has 14 residues. The CDR3 DNA sequence: TGCAGTGCGGACCTGATAGCGTCTCGCACTGAAGCTTTCTTT. This encodes CSADLIASRTEAFF.

The chain combines TRBV7-9 with TRBJ1-1; D is unresolved. Germline lookup yields CDR1 SEHNR and CDR2 FQNEAQ (reference sequence). This CDR3 region has 13 residues. Trimming stripped 2 bases from V and 1 base from J, with 5 bases between. In nucleotides, the CDR3 is TGTGCCAGCAGCTTACTGCCGAACACTGAAGCTTTCTTT. Protein product: CASSLLPNTEAFF. The entire variable domain, with the rest obtained from reference TRBV7-9 and TRBJ1-1, is as follows: DTGVSQNPRHKITKRGQNVTFRCDPISEHNRLYWYRQTLGQGPEFLTYFQNEAQLEKSRLLSDRFSAERPKGSFSTLEIQRTEQGDSAMYLCASSLLPNTEAFFGQGTRLTVV.

This clonotype was observed a single time. V and J are TRBV7-9 and TRBJ2-3; 8 bases agree with TRBD1. V shed 3 bases and J 8 bases; nucleotides not matched to a gene: 7. CDR3 length: 14 residues. The germline V gene has CDR1 SEHNR and CDR2 FQNEAQ (reference sequence). In DNA, the CDR3 is TGTGCCAGCAGCTTGGGCAGGGGGCTCGGTACGCAGTATTTT. Translation gives CASSLGRGLGTQYF.

The chain has TRBV15 and TRBJ1-1; D remains ambiguous. Trimming removed 2 bases from V and 8 bases from J, with 12 bases in between. From germline, CDR1 is LNHNV and CDR2 YYDKDF (reference sequence). The CDR3 totals 13 residues. CDR3 in amino acids: CATSRRVGQEAFF. The DNA of the CDR3 is TGTGCCACCAGCAGAAGGGTTGGCCAAGAAGCTTTCTTT.

This clonotype was recorded at least ten times. This chain connects TRBV19 to TRBJ2-5, with D unresolved. The germline V gene has CDR1 LNHDA and CDR2 SQIVND (reference sequence). The germline V and J ends were trimmed by 5 bases and 11 bases, with 12 bases remaining between them. The CDR3 sequence is 11 residues long. The CDR3 sequence is CASSSGWRQYF. CDR3 nucleotides: TGTGCCAGTAGTTCCGGCTGGCGACAGTACTTC.

The sample holds many counts of this clonotype. Written as DNA, the CDR3 is TGTGCCAGCACCCGAGGACAGGAAATCGACGAGCAGTACTTC. It translates to CASTRGQEIDEQYF. The chain recombines TRBV6-1 with TRBJ2-7; the match to TRBD1 covers 7 bases. This CDR3 comprises 14 residues. CDR1 is MNHNS, CDR2 SASEGT, per germline. After removal of 7 bases from V and 5 bases from J, the junction contained 11 bases not matched to a gene.

The chain combines TRBV7-2 with TRBJ2-7; D possibly corresponds to TRBD1 (6 bases). This CDR3 is built from 13 residues. Trimming removed 6 bases at V and 7 bases at J, with 16 bases between. Germline-derived CDR1 and CDR2 are SGHTA and FQGNSA. The CDR3 sequence: CASSITSDREQYF. CDR3 DNA: TGTGCCAGCAGTATCACTTCGGACAGAGAGCAGTACTTC.

This clonotype has just a few counts. The genes are TRBV19 and TRBJ2-3, with D hard to call. The CDR3 loop spans 12 amino acids. Looked up from germline, CDR1 is LNHDA and CDR2 is SQIVND (reference sequence). V was pared by 5 bases and J by 6 bases, with 9 bases between. The CDR3: CASSPSPDTQYF. The DNA of the CDR3 is TGTGCCAGTAGTCCGTCCCCGGATACGCAGTATTTT.

The J gene is TRBJ2-7, the V gene TRBV10-2, with 14 bases lining up with TRBD2. Germline V gene data show CDR1 as WSHSY and CDR2 as SAAADI. V was pared by 4 bases and J by 7 bases, with 6 bases of the junction left unmatched. The CDR3 contains 15 residues. CDR3 DNA: TGCGCCAGCAGTGCGACTAGCGGGAGGGCCAATGAGCAGTACTTC. Translating gives CASSATSGRANEQYF.

V and J are TRBV19 and TRBJ1-5; no clear D. The CDR3 loop spans 14 amino acids. Germline CDR1 and CDR2: LNHDA and SQIVND (reference sequence). The V and J ends lost 5 bases and 5 bases respectively, with 13 bases between them. Written as DNA, the CDR3 is TGTGCCAGTAGTCCGGCCGGTCGGCATCAGCCCCAGCATTTT. It yields the protein CASSPAGRHQPQHF. Full variable domain (remainder filled in from reference TRBV19 and TRBJ1-5): DGGITQSPKYLFRKEGQNVTLSCEQNLNHDAMYWYRQDPGQGLRLIYYSQIVNDFQKGDIAEGYSVSREKKESFPLTVTSAQKNPTAFYLCASSPAGRHQPQHFGDGTRLSIL.

The CDR3 region is CASSYDSHYEETQYF. DNA for the CDR3: TGTGCCAGCAGTTACGACTCACACTACGAAGAGACCCAGTACTTC. The chain has TRBV12-3 or TRBV12-4 and TRBJ2-5; D remains ambiguous. CDR3 length: 15 amino acids. V gave up 4 bases and J gave up 3 bases, with 15 bases separating them.

J is TRBJ2-1 and V is TRBV24-1, with 8 bases lining up with TRBD1. The trim removed 6 bases at V and 4 bases at J, leaving 4 bases unmatched. Germline V gene data show CDR1 as KGHDR and CDR2 as SFDVKD. CDR3 length: 14 amino acids. The CDR3, as DNA: TGTGCCACCAGTTTGACAGGGGATTACAATGAGCAGTTCTTC. Its protein product is CATSLTGDYNEQFF.

This clonotype was observed once. The chain is built from TRBV20-1 and TRBJ1-2; unclear D gene. V was trimmed by 2 bases and J by 1 base, leaving 17 bases between them. The CDR3 has 16 residues. CDR1 and CDR2 (germline): DFQATT, SNEGSKA (reference sequence). The CDR3 DNA is TGCAGTGCTAGATCAGGCTCTTTGCTGCGTAACTATGGCTACACCTTC. Its protein product is CSARSGSLLRNYGYTF.

The chain recombines TRBV20-1 with TRBJ1-1, with 7 positions matching TRBD1. Germline lookup yields CDR1 DFQATT and CDR2 SNEGSKA (reference sequence). The J segment lost 2 bases and the V segment lost 5 bases, leaving 5 bases of the junction unmatched. The CDR3 is made up of 13 amino acids. As DNA, the CDR3 is TGCAGTGCTGTTGGACAGGCTAACACTGAAGCTTTCTTT. Residues: CSAVGQANTEAFF.

This sequence joins TRBV15 and TRBJ1-2, with D tentatively TRBD1 (6 bases). CDR3 length: 13 amino acids. CDR1 and CDR2 (germline): LNHNV, YYDKDF (reference sequence). V was trimmed by 4 bases and J by 8 bases, leaving 14 bases between them. The CDR3 DNA is TGTGCCACCAGCACCGACAGGCAATTCGGCTACACCTTC. Amino acids: CATSTDRQFGYTF.

In this sample, this clonotype turned up many times. The chain carries TRBV6-5 and TRBJ2-7; 9 bases are shared with TRBD2. CDR3 length equals 14 residues. Germline V lookup: CDR1 MNHEY, CDR2 SVGAGI. V trimming: 3 bases; J trimming: 3 bases; junction bases outside the gene matches: 3. The CDR3 sequence is CASSYHSGSYEQYF. The CDR3 DNA reads as TGTGCCAGCAGTTATCATAGCGGGAGCTACGAGCAGTACTTC.

This clonotype has a single count. The rearrangement links TRBV25-1 to TRBJ1-1, with 12 positions matching TRBD1. CDR3 length equals 17 residues. Germline V CDR1 and CDR2: MGHDK, SYGVNS. V shed 1 base and J 5 bases; nucleotides not matched to a gene: 8. The CDR3 sequence: CASSESGTGGYGTEAFF. CDR3 in DNA: TGTGCCAGCAGTGAATCTGGGACAGGGGGCTATGGAACTGAAGCTTTCTTT.

The chain couples TRBV7-9 to TRBJ2-7; 9 bases align to TRBD1. The CDR3 spans 14 residues. Losses at the gene ends were 4 bases for V and 4 bases for J; bases not matched to a gene: 5. Germline CDR1 SEHNR, CDR2 FQNEAQ (reference sequence). The CDR3 loop reads CASSSPGQGYEQYF. CDR3 nucleotide sequence: TGTGCCAGCAGCTCGCCGGGACAGGGTTACGAGCAGTACTTC.